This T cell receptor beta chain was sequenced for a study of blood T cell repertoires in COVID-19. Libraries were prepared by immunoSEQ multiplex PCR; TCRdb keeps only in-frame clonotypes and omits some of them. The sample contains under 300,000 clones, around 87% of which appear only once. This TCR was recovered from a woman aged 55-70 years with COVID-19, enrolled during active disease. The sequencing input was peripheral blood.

This CDR3 reads CASSLARGSNQPQHF. The DNA of the CDR3 is TGTGCCAGCAGCTTAGCACGCGGTAGCAATCAGCCCCAGCATTTT. The V call is TRBV7-9, the J call TRBJ1-5; D remains ambiguous. Trimming stripped 0 bases from V and 0 bases from J, with 6 bases between. There are 15 residues in the CDR3. CDR1 is SEHNR, CDR2 FQNEAQ, per germline (reference sequence). Using reference TRBV7-9 and TRBJ1-5 for the parts outside the CDR3, the full variable domain is DTGVSQNPRHKITKRGQNVTFRCDPISEHNRLYWYRQTLGQGPEFLTYFQNEAQLEKSRLLSDRFSAERPKGSFSTLEIQRTEQGDSAMYLCASSLARGSNQPQHFGDGTRLSIL.